The 6 T cell receptor beta chains below come from one sample, sequenced in a study of shared clonotypes between healthy human individuals. Data came from immunoSEQ multiplex PCR; TCRdb stores just in-frame clones and leaves some out. Of millions of clones in the sample, approximately 94% are singletons; the top ten hold under 2%. Terminally differentiated effector memory CD45RA+ cells were left out of the naive CD8 fraction, which was CD45RO-negative and positively selected for CCR7. Sequenced material: naive CD8+ T cells from PBMCs. All receptors derive from a man aged 18 to 30 in good health. Some clones in this sample may be carry-over from other donors' samples.

The chain is built from TRBV18 and TRBJ2-3; TRBD1 might be the D (6 bases). This CDR3 is 13 amino acids long. Germline assignment: CDR1 KGHSH and CDR2 LQKENI. The V and J ends lost 7 bases and 6 bases respectively, with 14 bases between them. The CDR3 loop reads CASFTLGADTQYF. In DNA form, the CDR3 reads TGTGCCAGCTTCACATTGGGGGCGGATACGCAGTATTTT.

Written as DNA, the CDR3 is TGTGCCAGCAGTTCTCGCGAGGATGAGCAGTTCTTC. Protein: CASSSREDEQFF. The rearrangement uses TRBV6-6 and TRBJ2-1; the D is unclear. Germline-derived CDR1 and CDR2 are MNHNY and SVGAGI (reference sequence). The V gene lost 4 bases and the J gene lost 8 bases, with 9 bases spanning the gap. The CDR3 loop spans 12 amino acids.

The chain is built from TRBV14 and TRBJ2-6; 10 bases align to TRBD1. Germline-derived CDR1 and CDR2 are SGHDN and FVKESK. The CDR3 has 23 residues. With 0 bases clipped from V and 1 base from J, the junction kept 18 bases outside the gene matches. The CDR3 DNA is TGTGCCAGCAGCCAAGAGATTGGGACAGGGGTCTTTGTATCGGAATCTGGGGCCAACGTCCTGACTTTC. Translation gives CASSQEIGTGVFVSESGANVLTF.

The chain recombines TRBV10-2 with TRBJ2-5, with D tentatively TRBD2 (5 bases). Deletions cut 3 bases from V and 2 bases from J, with 22 bases between. Germline-derived CDR1 and CDR2 are WSHSY and SAAADI. The CDR3 runs 18 residues. In DNA form, the CDR3 reads TGCGCCAGCAGTGACGGGCTAGCTGAGGTGTCGAGACAAGAGACCCAGTACTTC. Its translation is CASSDGLAEVSRQETQYF.

Regarding this clone: A junction end diverges from the germline sequence, so it may reflect a read error. The CDR3 DNA reads TGCGGCGTCCACCAAGAGACCCAGTACTTC. Its translation is CGVHQETQYF. V gene TRBV29-1 combines with J gene TRBJ2-5, with no clear D. This CDR3 has 10 residues. CDR1 and CDR2 from the germline V gene are SQVTM and ANQGSEA.

The chain recombines TRBV10-1 with TRBJ2-1, with 11 positions matching TRBD2. CDR1 is WNHNN and CDR2 is SYGVQD in the germline V gene (reference sequence). The J segment lost 8 bases and the V segment lost 2 bases, leaving 5 bases of the junction unmatched. This CDR3 spans 15 amino acids. This CDR3 is CASSETSGSGYEQFF. The CDR3 DNA reads TGCGCCAGCAGTGAGACTAGCGGGAGTGGCTATGAGCAGTTCTTC.